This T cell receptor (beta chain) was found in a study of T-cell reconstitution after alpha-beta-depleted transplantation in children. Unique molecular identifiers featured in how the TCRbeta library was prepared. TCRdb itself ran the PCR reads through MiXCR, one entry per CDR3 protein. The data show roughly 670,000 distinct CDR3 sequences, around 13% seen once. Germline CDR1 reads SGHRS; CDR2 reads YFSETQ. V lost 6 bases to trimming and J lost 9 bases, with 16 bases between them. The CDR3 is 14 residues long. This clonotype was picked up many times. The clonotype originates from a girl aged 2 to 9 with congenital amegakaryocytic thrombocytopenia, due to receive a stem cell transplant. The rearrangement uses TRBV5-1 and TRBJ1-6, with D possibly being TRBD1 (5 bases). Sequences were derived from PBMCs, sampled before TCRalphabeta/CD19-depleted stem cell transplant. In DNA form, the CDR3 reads TGCGCCAGCATGTCGGGCAGGGAGGCTTCACCCCTCCACTTT. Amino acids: CASMSGREASPLHF.